The clone carrying this T cell receptor (beta chain) was observed a few times. What it binds is not known. The CDR3 consists of 15 residues. Unmatched junction bases numbered 8, after V lost 5 bases and J lost 4 bases. Per the germline V gene, CDR1 is MDHEN and CDR2 is SYDVKM. This specimen belongs to a study of cytomegalovirus exposure and HLA in healthy donors. Study observations and caveats: Some V segments, TRBV6-2 and TRBV6-3 among them, were indistinguishable and were therefore excluded. Immune exposure information available was restricted to CMV serostatus. An ancestry cluster, one associated with Asian ancestry, reportedly showed fewer N-insertions than the roughly 610-donor mean in a later analysis. Cytomegalovirus status was reportedly diagnosed by the classifier with high specificity and sensitivity.

The PCR contained 60 Vbeta and 13 Jbeta primers. This table comes from immunoSEQ multiplex PCR, and its TCRdb copy is limited to in-frame clones, with some not included. This sample has about 110,000 clones, with 82% found just once. Sequences were obtained from PBMCs. The clonotype originates from a young woman in good health and CMV-seronegative. The chain joins TRBV28 to TRBJ2-1; 7 bases are a match to TRBD1. CDR3 loop: CASSHDRDQYNEQFF. The CDR3 region has the DNA TGTGCCAGCAGTCACGACAGGGACCAGTACAATGAGCAGTTCTTC. Based on the CDR3 plus reference TRBV28 and TRBJ2-1, the full variable domain is DVKVTQSSRYLVKRTGEKVFLECVQDMDHENMFWYRQDPGLGLRLIYFSYDVKMKEKGDIPEGYSVSREKKERFSLILESASTNQTSMYLCASSHDRDQYNEQFFGPGTRLTVL.